This T cell receptor beta chain was obtained from a study of Graves' ophthalmopathy and Graves' hyperthyroidism. Trimming removed 0 bases at V and 2 bases at J, with 8 bases between. From germline, CDR1 is SGDLS and CDR2 YYNGEE. The CDR3 covers 14 residues. The sequenced template was RNA, covering the TCR beta CDR3 region. The first-round RT-PCR employed HTBI primers together with the Qiagen OneStep RT-PCR kit. A multiplex PCR was then performed as the second round. A single record per CDR3 protein comes from TCRdb applying MiXCR to the multiplex PCR reads. Found here are about 1.1 million distinct CDR3 sequences, about two fifths of them singletons; the top ten hold 11%.

The sample taken for sequencing was peripheral blood or thyroid tissue (not recorded which). The chain links TRBV9 to TRBJ1-1; D gene unclear. This clonotype was sampled from an adult man with Graves' hyperthyroidism. CDR3 nucleotides: TGTGCCAGCAGCGTAGACTACTCCAACACTGAAGCTTTCTTT. Its translation is CASSVDYSNTEAFF.